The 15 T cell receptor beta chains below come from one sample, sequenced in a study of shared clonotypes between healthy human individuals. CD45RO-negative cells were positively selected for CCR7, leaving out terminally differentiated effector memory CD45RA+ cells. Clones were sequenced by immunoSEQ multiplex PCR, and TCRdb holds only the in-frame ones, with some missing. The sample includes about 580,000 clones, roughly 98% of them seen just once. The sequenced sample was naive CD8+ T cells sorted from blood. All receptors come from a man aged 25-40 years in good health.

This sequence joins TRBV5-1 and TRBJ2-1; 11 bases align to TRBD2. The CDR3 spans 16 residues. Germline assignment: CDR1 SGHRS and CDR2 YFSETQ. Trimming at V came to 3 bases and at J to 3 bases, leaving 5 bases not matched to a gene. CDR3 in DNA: TGCGCCAGCAGCTGGGTGACTAGCGGGATCTACAATGAGCAGTTCTTC. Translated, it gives CASSWVTSGIYNEQFF.

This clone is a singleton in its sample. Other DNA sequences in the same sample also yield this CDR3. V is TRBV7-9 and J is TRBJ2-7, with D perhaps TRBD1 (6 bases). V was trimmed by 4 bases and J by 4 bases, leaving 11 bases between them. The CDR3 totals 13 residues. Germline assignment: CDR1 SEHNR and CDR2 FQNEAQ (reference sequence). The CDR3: CASSSDRGYEQYF. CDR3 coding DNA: TGTGCCAGCAGCTCGGACAGAGGGTACGAGCAGTACTTC.

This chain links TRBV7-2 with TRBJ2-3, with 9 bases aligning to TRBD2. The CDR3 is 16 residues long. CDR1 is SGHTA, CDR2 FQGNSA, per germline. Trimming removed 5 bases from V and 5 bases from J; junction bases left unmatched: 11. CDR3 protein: CASSPGLALIGDTQYF. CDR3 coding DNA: TGTGCCAGCAGCCCCGGACTAGCGTTGATAGGAGATACGCAGTATTTT.

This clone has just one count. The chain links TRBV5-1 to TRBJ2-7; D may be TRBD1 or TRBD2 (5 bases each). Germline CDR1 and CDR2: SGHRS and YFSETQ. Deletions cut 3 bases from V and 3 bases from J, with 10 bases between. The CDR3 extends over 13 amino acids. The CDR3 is CASSSRDVYEQYF. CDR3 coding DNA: TGCGCCAGCAGCTCCCGGGACGTCTACGAGCAGTACTTC.

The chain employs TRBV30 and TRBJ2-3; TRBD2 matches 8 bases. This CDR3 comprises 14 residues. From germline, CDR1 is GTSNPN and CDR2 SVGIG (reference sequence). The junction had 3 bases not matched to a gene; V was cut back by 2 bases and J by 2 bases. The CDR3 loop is CAWSSAGVTDTQYF. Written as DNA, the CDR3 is TGTGCCTGGAGTTCAGCGGGAGTCACAGATACGCAGTATTTT.

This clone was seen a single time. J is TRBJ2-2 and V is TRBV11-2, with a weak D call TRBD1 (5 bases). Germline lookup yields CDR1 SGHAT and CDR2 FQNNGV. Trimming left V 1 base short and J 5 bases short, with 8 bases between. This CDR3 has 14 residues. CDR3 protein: CASSLVPGTGELFF. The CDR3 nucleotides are TGTGCCAGCAGCTTAGTCCCAGGGACCGGGGAGCTGTTTTTT. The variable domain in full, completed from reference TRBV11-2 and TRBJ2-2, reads EAGVAQSPRYKIIEKRQSVAFWCNPISGHATLYWYQQILGQGPKLLIQFQNNGVVDDSQLPKDRFSAERLKGVDSTLKIQPAKLEDSAVYLCASSLVPGTGELFFGEGSRLTVL.

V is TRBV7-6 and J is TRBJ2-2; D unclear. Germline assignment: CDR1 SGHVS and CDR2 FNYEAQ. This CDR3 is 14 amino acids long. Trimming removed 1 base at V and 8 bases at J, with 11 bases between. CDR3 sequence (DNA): TGTGCCAGCAGCTTAGGATCTCAGGCAGGGGAGCTGTTTTTT. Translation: CASSLGSQAGELFF.

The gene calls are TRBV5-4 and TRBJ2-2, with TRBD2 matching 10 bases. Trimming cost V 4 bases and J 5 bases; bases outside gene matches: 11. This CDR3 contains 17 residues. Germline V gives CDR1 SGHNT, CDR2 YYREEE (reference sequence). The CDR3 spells CASSPAASGSITGELFF. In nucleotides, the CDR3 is TGTGCCAGCAGCCCGGCGGCTAGCGGGAGTATAACCGGGGAGCTGTTTTTT. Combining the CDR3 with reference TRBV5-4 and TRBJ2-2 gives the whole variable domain ETGVTQSPTHLIKTRGQQVTLRCSSQSGHNTVSWYQQALGQGPQFIFQYYREEENGRGNFPPRFSGLQFPNYSSELNVNALELDDSALYLCASSPAASGSITGELFFGEGSRLTVL.

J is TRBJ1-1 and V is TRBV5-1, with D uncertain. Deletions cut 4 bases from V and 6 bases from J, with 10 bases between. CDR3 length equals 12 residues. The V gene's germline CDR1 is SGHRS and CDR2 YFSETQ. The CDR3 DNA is TGCGCCAGCAGCGCGGATAACCCTGAAGCTTTCTTT. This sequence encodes CASSADNPEAFF.

The CDR3 DNA reads TGTGCCAGCAGCTTAGATCTATCCACCTACACTGAAGCTTTCTTT. It specifies CASSLDLSTYTEAFF. The V call is TRBV7-2, the J call TRBJ1-1; D remains ambiguous. V lost 1 base, J lost 3 bases, and 12 bases lay in between. Germline assignment: CDR1 SGHTA and CDR2 FQGNSA. This CDR3 comprises 15 residues.

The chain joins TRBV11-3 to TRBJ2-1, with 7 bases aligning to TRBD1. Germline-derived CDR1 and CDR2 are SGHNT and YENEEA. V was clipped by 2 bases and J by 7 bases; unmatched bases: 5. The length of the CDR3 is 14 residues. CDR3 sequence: CASSLLTGENEQFF. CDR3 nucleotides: TGTGCCAGCAGCTTACTCACAGGGGAGAATGAGCAGTTCTTC.

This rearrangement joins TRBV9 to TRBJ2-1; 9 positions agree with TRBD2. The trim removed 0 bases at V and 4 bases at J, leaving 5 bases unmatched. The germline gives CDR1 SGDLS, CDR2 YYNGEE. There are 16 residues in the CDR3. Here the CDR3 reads CASSVEVAGEYNEQFF. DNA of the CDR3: TGTGCCAGCAGCGTAGAGGTAGCGGGAGAATACAATGAGCAGTTCTTC.

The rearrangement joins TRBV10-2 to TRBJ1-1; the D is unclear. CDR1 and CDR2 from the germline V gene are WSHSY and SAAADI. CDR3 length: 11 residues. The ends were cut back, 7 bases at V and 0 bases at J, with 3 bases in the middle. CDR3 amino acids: CASTMNTEAFF. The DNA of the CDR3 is TGCGCCAGCACGATGAACACTGAAGCTTTCTTT.

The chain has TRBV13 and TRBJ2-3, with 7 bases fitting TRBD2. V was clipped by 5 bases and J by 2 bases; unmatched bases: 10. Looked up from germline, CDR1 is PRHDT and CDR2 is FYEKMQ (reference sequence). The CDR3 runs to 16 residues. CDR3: CASSDLGGSPTDTQYF. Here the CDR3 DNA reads TGTGCCAGCAGCGACTTGGGCGGGAGTCCCACAGATACGCAGTATTTT.

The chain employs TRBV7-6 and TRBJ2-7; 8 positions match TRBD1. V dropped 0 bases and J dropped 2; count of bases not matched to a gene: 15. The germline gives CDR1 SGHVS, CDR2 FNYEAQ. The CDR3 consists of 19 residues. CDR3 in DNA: TGTGCCAGCAGCTTAGCGCTGGCCAGGGGGCCCTCCCAGCCCTACGAGCAGTACTTC. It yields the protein CASSLALARGPSQPYEQYF.